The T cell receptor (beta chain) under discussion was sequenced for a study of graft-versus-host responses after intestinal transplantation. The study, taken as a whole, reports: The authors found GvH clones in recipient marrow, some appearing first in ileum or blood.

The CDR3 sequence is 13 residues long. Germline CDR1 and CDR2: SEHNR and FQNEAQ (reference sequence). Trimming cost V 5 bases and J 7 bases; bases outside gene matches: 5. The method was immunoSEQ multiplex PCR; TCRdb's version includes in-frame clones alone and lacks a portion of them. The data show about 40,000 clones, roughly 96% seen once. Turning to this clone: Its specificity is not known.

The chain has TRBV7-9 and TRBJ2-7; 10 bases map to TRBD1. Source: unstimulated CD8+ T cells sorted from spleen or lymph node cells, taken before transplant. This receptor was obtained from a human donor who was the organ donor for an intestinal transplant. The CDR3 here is CASSTRQGAEQYF. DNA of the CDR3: TGTGCCAGCAGCACCCGACAGGGGGCGGAGCAGTACTTC.